This TCR beta chain was recovered during a study of T cell responses to AZD1222 COVID-19 vaccine. Study summary: Some second doses came at about 4 weeks and others at about 12 weeks; these were pooled.

Study-level results: Nearly half of the spike-specific TCRs reportedly recognize variant regions that carry no mutations.

About this clone itself: Its antigen remains unknown.

This CDR3 has 15 amino acids. Germline CDR1 LNHDA, CDR2 SQIVND (reference sequence). J gave up 3 bases and V 4 bases, and 7 bases lay outside the gene matches. Some clones are missing from TCRdb's copy, which holds only in-frame ones; the method was immunoSEQ multiplex PCR. This sample carries more than 100,000 clones, around 85% of them seen once, and the ten largest clones take 5% to 7%. This sequence joins TRBV19 and TRBJ1-1; TRBD1 matches 8 bases. The sample consisted of peripheral blood, taken on day 0 of AZD1222 vaccination. The TCR was taken from an adult in good health. CDR3 sequence reads: CASSTHRGADTEAFF. CDR3 nucleotides: TGTGCCAGTAGTACTCACAGGGGGGCGGACACTGAAGCTTTCTTT.